This T cell receptor (beta chain) was profiled in a study of PD-1 blockade in classical Hodgkin lymphoma. Study-wide context: Intravenous infusions of nivolumab 3 mg/kg reached patients every 2 weeks. Study outcomes and limitations: With CD4+ cells, TCR diversity rose significantly by C4D1, but not with CD8+ cells. Prior to therapy, complete responders displayed diversity much like that of newly diagnosed patients.

The assay was immunoSEQ multiplex PCR, and TCRdb's table has in-frame clones only and misses some. In the table there are around 45,000 clones, about two thirds of which are singletons. All trial patients relapsed after autologous stem cell transplantation. Complete response, partial response or progressive disease were the best responses. A word on this clone: Its target is not known.

The sequences come from peripheral blood mononuclear cells (PBMCs), collected at baseline. The clonotype comes from a human donor with classical Hodgkin lymphoma.

CDR3 DNA: TGTGCCAGCAGTTACCAAGTGGCTGGGGAGCTGTTTTTT. It encodes CASSYQVAGELFF. The V and J genes are TRBV6-5 and TRBJ2-2; unclear D gene. CDR3 length equals 13 residues. Trimming cost V 2 bases and J 8 bases, with 9 bases left between them. Per germline, CDR1 MNHEY and CDR2 SVGAGI.